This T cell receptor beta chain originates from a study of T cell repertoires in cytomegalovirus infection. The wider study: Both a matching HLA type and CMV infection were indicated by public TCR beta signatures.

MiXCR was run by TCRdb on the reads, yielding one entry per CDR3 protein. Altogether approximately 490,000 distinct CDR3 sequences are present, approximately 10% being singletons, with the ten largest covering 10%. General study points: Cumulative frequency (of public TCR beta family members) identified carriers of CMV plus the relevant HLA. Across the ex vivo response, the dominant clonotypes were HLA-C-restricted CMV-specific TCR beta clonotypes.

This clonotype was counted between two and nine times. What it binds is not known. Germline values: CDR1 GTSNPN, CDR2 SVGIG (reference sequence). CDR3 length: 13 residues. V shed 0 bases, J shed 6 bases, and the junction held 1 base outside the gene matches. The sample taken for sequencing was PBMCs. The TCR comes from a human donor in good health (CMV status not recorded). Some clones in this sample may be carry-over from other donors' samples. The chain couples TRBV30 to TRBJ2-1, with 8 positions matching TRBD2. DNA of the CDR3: TGTGCCTGGAGTGTTGGGACTAGCAATGAGCAGTTCTTC. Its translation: CAWSVGTSNEQFF.